The sample holds one count of the clone carrying this T cell receptor beta chain. Its antigen is currently unknown. Germline assignment: CDR1 SGHTA and CDR2 FQGNSA. This CDR3 has 16 amino acids. The ends lost 0 bases at V and 0 bases at J; junction bases unmatched: 4. These data are taken from a study of T cell responses to AZD1222 COVID-19 vaccine. Study-wide results and caveats: Among those given AZD1222, only 6 or 7 were seropositive at baseline. Most donors were white British and more were female, and clonal diversity was possibly underestimated. The repertoires were collected only after the peak T cell response.

The repertoire was sequenced with immunoSEQ multiplex PCR; TCRdb's copy has only in-frame clones and lacks some. The sample holds approximately 110,000 clones, 92% seen once. The V call is TRBV7-2, the J call TRBJ2-7, with 8 bases aligning to TRBD2. This clonotype originated in an adult who received the AZD1222 COVID-19 vaccine. Material: peripheral blood, obtained 28 days after the second AZD1222 dose. CDR3 coding DNA: TGTGCCAGCAGCTTAGCTCCAGCGGGGGCCTCCTACGAGCAGTACTTC. It encodes CASSLAPAGASYEQYF.